This entry describes one T cell receptor (beta chain). This CDR3 is 14 amino acids long. V was clipped by 5 bases and J by 2 bases; unmatched bases: 5. Germline CDR1 reads MNHEY; CDR2 reads SVGAGI. This entry is derived from a study of blood T cell repertoires in COVID-19. Study-wide background: Spain, Italy and the United States supplied samples that represented acute and convalescent COVID-19. The analysed material was cDNA or gDNA that came from T cells, B-cell-depleted T cells, or PBMCs.

In the study's own analysis: For nucleated cells, counts were estimated from reference gene primer amplification. TCRdb's copy holds only in-frame clones and misses some; the assay was immunoSEQ multiplex PCR. V, J and clone size are those of that table, while D and trimming were read from the DNA. The table includes 120,000 or so clones, roughly 88% detected once. The clonotype was recovered from a man between 40 and 49 years old with acute or convalescent COVID-19. J is TRBJ1-1 and V is TRBV6-5; 7 bases are shared with TRBD1. Sequences were obtained from peripheral blood. The CDR3 coding sequence is TGTGCCAGCAGTCGGGGACAGCCTAACACTGAAGCTTTCTTT. Residues: CASSRGQPNTEAFF.